This T cell receptor (beta chain) was sequenced in a study of blood T cell repertoires in COVID-19. Study summary: Acute-phase and convalescent COVID-19 samples originated in the United States, Italy and Spain. From T cells, B-cell-depleted T cells, or PBMCs came the material, which was cDNA or gDNA.

Under the authors' procedure: Amplifying reference gene primers gave estimates of nucleated cell counts. Clones were read by immunoSEQ multiplex PCR, and TCRdb kept only the in-frame ones, dropping some. V, J and clone size are taken as reported in that table, and D and trimming were inferred from the DNA itself. The sample includes about 84,000 clones, about three quarters of them seen just once. Trimming shortened V by 4 bases and J by 7 bases, and 10 bases separated the two germline ends. Germline lookup yields CDR1 MGHRA and CDR2 YSYEKL. The CDR3 is made up of 12 amino acids. The receptor comes from a middle-aged man with active or convalescent COVID-19. This chain joins TRBV4-1 and TRBJ1-1; D possibly corresponds to TRBD1 (5 bases). Material: peripheral blood. The CDR3 sequence is CASSPQGLEAFF. DNA of the CDR3: TGCGCCAGCAGCCCTCAGGGCCTTGAAGCTTTCTTT.